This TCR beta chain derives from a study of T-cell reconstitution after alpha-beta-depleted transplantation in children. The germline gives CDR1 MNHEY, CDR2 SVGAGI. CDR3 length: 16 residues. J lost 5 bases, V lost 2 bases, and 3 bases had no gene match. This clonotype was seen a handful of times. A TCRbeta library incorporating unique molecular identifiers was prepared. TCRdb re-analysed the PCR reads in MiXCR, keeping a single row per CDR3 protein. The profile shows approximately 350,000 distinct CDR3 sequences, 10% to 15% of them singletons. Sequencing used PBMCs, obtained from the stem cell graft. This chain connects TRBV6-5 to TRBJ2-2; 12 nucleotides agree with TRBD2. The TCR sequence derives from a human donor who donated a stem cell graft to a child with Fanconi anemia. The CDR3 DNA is TGTGCCAGCAGTTACGGGCTAGCGGGGGGGACCGGGGAGCTGTTTTTT. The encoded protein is CASSYGLAGGTGELFF.